The sequence of this T cell receptor (beta chain) was determined in a study of sequential checkpoint blockade in melanoma. At the level of the study: Randomization was 1:1 between first-line nivolumab→ipilimumab and ipilimumab→nivolumab. Maintenance nivolumab came after either treatment sequence.

The sample's treatment: randomized to nivolumab then ipilimumab (arm A) or the reverse (arm B). None of the patients previously received DNA-damaging chemotherapy. PBMC sorting kept live CD3+CD8+ cells without CD19 or CD56. Per germline, CDR1 SGDLS and CDR2 YYNGEE. V was pared by 3 bases and J by 8 bases, with 8 bases between. CDR3 length: 11 amino acids. Profiling relied on immunoSEQ multiplex PCR, and the TCRdb table lists in-frame clones only, not all of them. The sample holds some 32,000 clones, more than 70% seen once. The sample in question was CD8+ T cells sorted from blood (inferred from file names), obtained from a patient given nivolumab and ipilimumab in sequence. This TCR was sampled from a human donor with melanoma. The chain links TRBV9 to TRBJ1-2; the D is unclear. The CDR3 here is CASSGWRGYTF. The DNA of the CDR3 is TGTGCCAGCAGCGGGTGGCGGGGCTACACCTTC.